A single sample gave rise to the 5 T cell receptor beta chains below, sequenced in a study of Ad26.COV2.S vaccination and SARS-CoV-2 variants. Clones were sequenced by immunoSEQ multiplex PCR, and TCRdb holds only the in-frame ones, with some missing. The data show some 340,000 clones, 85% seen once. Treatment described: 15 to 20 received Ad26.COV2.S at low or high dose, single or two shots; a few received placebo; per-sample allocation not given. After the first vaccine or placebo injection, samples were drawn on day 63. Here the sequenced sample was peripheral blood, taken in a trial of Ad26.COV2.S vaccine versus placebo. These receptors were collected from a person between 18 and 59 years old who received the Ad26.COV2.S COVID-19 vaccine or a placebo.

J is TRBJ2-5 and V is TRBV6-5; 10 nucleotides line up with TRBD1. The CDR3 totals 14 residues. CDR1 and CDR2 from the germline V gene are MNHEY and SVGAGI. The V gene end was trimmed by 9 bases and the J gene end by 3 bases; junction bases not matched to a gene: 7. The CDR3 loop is CASEDRGLEETQYF. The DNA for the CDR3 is TGTGCCAGTGAAGACAGGGGGCTTGAAGAGACCCAGTACTTC.

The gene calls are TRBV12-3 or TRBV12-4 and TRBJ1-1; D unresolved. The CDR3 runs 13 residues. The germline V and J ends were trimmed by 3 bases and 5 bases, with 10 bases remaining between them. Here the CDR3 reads CASSFTGRTEAFF. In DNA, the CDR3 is TGTGCCAGCAGTTTTACCGGGCGAACTGAAGCTTTCTTT.

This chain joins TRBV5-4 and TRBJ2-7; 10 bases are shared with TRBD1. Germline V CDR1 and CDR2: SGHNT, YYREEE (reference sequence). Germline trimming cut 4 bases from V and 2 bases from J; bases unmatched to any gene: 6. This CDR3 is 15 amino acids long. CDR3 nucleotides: TGTGCCAGCAGCCTAGCCGGGACAGGGGCCTACGAGCAGTACTTC. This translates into CASSLAGTGAYEQYF.

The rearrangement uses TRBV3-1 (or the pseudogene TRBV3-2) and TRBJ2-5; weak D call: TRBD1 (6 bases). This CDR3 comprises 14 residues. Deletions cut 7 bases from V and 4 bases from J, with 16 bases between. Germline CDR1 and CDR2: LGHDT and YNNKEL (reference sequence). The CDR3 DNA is TGTGCCAGCACCCGGACGGCAGGGGTAGAGACCCAGTACTTC. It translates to CASTRTAGVETQYF.

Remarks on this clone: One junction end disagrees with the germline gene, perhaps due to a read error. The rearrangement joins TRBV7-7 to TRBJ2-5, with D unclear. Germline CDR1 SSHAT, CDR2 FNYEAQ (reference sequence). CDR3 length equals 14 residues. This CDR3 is CASSLRPGPETQYF. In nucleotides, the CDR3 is TGTGCTAGCAGCTTAAGACCGGGCCCAGAGACCCAGTACTTC.